These 18 T cell receptor beta chains share one sample of origin, sequenced in a study of identical twins. TCRdb reprocessed the 5' RACE reads with MiXCR, giving one entry per CDR3 protein. The table has approximately 220,000 distinct CDR3 sequences, 7.5% seen once. A further study also used this sample, focusing on yellow fever vaccine responses in identical twins.

The sample taken for sequencing was memory (CD45RO+) T cells sorted from blood. All receptors come from a woman under 30 in good health.

V is TRBV7-2 and J is TRBJ2-7, with TRBD2 matching 8 bases. Germline V CDR1 and CDR2: SGHTA, FQGNSA. J lost 9 bases, V lost 1 base, and 11 bases had no gene match. This CDR3 is built from 15 residues. CDR3 residues: CASSLGGAGAKRQYF. CDR3 coding DNA: TGTGCCAGCAGCTTAGGAGGAGCGGGAGCGAAAAGGCAGTACTTC.

This sequence joins TRBV6-1 and TRBJ1-6; TRBD1 is a possible D gene (5 bases). CDR3 length: 16 amino acids. V lost 7 bases to trimming and J lost 7 bases, with 20 bases between them. Looked up from germline, CDR1 is MNHNS and CDR2 is SASEGT. CDR3 sequence: CASNVAIGGPNSPLHF. In DNA form, the CDR3 reads TGTGCCAGCAATGTAGCTATTGGGGGACCAAATTCACCCCTCCACTTT.

This clonotype was detected ten times or more. The chain links TRBV20-1 to TRBJ1-5; D possibly corresponds to TRBD1 (5 bases). The CDR3 loop spans 15 amino acids. Trimming stripped 2 bases from V and 5 bases from J, with 16 bases between. From germline, CDR1 is DFQATT and CDR2 SNEGSKA (reference sequence). The chain's CDR3 is CSARRWGSGDQPQHF. In DNA form, the CDR3 reads TGCAGTGCTAGAAGGTGGGGCAGTGGGGATCAGCCCCAGCATTTT.

The J gene is TRBJ1-1, the V gene TRBV6-1; 10 bases agree with TRBD1. The CDR3 runs to 14 residues. Per the germline V gene, CDR1 is MNHNS and CDR2 is SASEGT. The V and J ends lost 7 bases and 2 bases, in that order; junction bases with no gene match: 4. CDR3 sequence reads: CASTGTGANTEAFF. The CDR3 DNA is TGTGCCAGCACCGGGACAGGGGCCAACACTGAAGCTTTCTTT.

This rearrangement joins TRBV7-2 to TRBJ2-7; D ambiguous. With 1 base removed from V and 6 bases from J, the gap between germline ends came to 10 bases. CDR1 is SGHTA and CDR2 is FQGNSA in the germline V gene. CDR3 size: 13 residues. The chain's CDR3 is CASSLDLMGEQYF. The CDR3 DNA sequence: TGTGCCAGCAGCTTAGACCTCATGGGCGAGCAGTACTTC.

This clonotype was seen repeatedly, ten times or more. The rearrangement joins TRBV20-1 to TRBJ1-1; weak D call: TRBD1 (5 bases). There are 15 residues in the CDR3. Between the trimmed V and J ends, which lost 0 bases and 0 bases, there was a span of 11 bases. CDR1 is DFQATT and CDR2 is SNEGSKA in the germline V gene (reference sequence). The CDR3 nucleotides are TGCAGTGCTAGAGACCGACAGTTGATGAACACTGAAGCTTTCTTT. This translates into CSARDRQLMNTEAFF.

This clonotype showed up just a few times. The rearrangement links TRBV10-3 to TRBJ2-5; D not certain. In germline, CDR1 is ENHRY, CDR2 SYGVKD. Trimming removed 3 bases from V and 1 base from J, with 9 bases in between. The CDR3 has 14 residues. The CDR3 spells CAISDGSGQETQYF. DNA for the CDR3: TGTGCCATCAGTGATGGGTCAGGCCAAGAGACCCAGTACTTC.

Many counts were recorded for this clonotype. The chain links TRBV12-3 or TRBV12-4 to TRBJ2-5; D is possibly TRBD1 (5 bases). This CDR3 contains 14 residues. Trimming left V 6 bases short and J 4 bases short, with 15 bases between. The CDR3 sequence is CASSPNQGRETQYF. CDR3 sequence (DNA): TGTGCCAGCAGCCCGAACCAGGGTAGAGAGACCCAGTACTTC.

This chain joins TRBV10-3 and TRBJ2-5, with D possibly TRBD1 on 5 matching bases. Germline V gene sequence: CDR1 ENHRY, CDR2 SYGVKD. The CDR3 consists of 13 residues. Trimming shortened V by 7 bases and J by 3 bases, and 12 bases separated the two germline ends. The CDR3 nucleotides read TGTGCCATCAAAGGGGATTTAAAAGAGACCCAGTACTTC. It yields the protein CAIKGDLKETQYF.

This clonotype was found a few times. The V call is TRBV15, the J call TRBJ1-1, with TRBD1 matching 7 bases. Germline V gene data show CDR1 as LNHNV and CDR2 as YYDKDF (reference sequence). V lost 0 bases, J lost 8 bases, and 12 bases stayed unmatched. This CDR3 region has 16 residues. The CDR3 DNA sequence: TGTGCCACCAGCAGAGATCAAGGTAGACAGGGAGCCGAAGCTTTCTTT. Amino acid sequence: CATSRDQGRQGAEAFF.

Ten or more counts support this clonotype. This chain joins TRBV12-3 or TRBV12-4 and TRBJ2-3, with D unclear. The CDR3 runs 13 residues. Trimming removed 5 bases from V and 4 bases from J, with 10 bases in between. In DNA form, the CDR3 reads TGTGCCAGCAGTCCAATGATAGCAGATACGCAGTATTTT. Its protein is CASSPMIADTQYF.

This chain uses TRBV6-2 or TRBV6-3 with TRBJ2-1; the match to TRBD2 covers 10 bases. V lost 8 bases, J lost 1 base, and 5 bases stayed unmatched. Germline V gives CDR1 MNHEY, CDR2 SVGEGT. The CDR3 runs 15 residues. The CDR3 sequence is CASGMTSGSYNEQFF. The CDR3 coding sequence is TGTGCCAGCGGAATGACTAGCGGGTCCTACAATGAGCAGTTCTTC.

This clonotype was counted between two and nine times. The V call is TRBV18, the J call TRBJ1-1, with no clear D. The CDR3 sequence is 15 residues long. Trimming pared 3 bases from V and 5 bases from J, leaving 16 bases between. In germline, CDR1 is KGHSH, CDR2 LQKENI. The chain's CDR3 is CASSPRRDEMTEAFF. Written as DNA, the CDR3 is TGTGCCAGCTCACCTCGGAGGGATGAAATGACTGAAGCTTTCTTT.

The CDR3: CASIIRLGQGELFF. Written as DNA, the CDR3 is TGTGCCAGTATCATCAGGCTGGGGCAGGGGGAGCTGTTTTTT. The chain links TRBV19 to TRBJ2-2; tentatively, D is TRBD1 (5 bases). CDR1 LNHDA and CDR2 SQIVND come from the germline V gene (reference sequence). Deletions cut 7 bases from V and 8 bases from J, with 17 bases between. The CDR3 runs to 14 residues.

This clonotype was seen a few times. The chain has TRBV20-1 and TRBJ1-2, with D possibly TRBD1 on 6 matching bases. Germline lookup yields CDR1 DFQATT and CDR2 SNEGSKA (reference sequence). The CDR3 consists of 14 residues. V was pared by 5 bases and J by 6 bases, with 19 bases between. The CDR3 DNA is TGCAGTGCTGGACAGCAATCGAGCGGCGATGGCTACACCTTC. It encodes CSAGQQSSGDGYTF.

This clonotype was recorded many times. The CDR3 sequence: CASSQTVPDTQYF. The CDR3 nucleotides are TGTGCCAGCAGCCAAACCGTCCCAGATACGCAGTATTTT. The V gene is TRBV4-2, the J gene TRBJ2-3; D is uncertain. Trimming took 2 bases from V and 4 from J, leaving 7 bases between them. Per germline, CDR1 LGHNA and CDR2 YNFKEQ. The CDR3 contains 13 residues.

There are many counts of this clonotype. The gene calls are TRBV20-1 and TRBJ2-5; maybe TRBD2 (5 bases). Germline CDR1 DFQATT, CDR2 SNEGSKA (reference sequence). The CDR3 spans 16 residues. Trimming stripped 1 base from V and 0 bases from J, with 15 bases between. CDR3 nucleotide sequence: TGCAGTGCTAGAGCCGACGTTGGACTCAACCAAGAGACCCAGTACTTC. Encoded protein: CSARADVGLNQETQYF.

The rearrangement links TRBV5-1 to TRBJ2-3; 8 bases are a match to TRBD2. V shed 7 bases and J 2 bases; nucleotides not matched to a gene: 6. Germline CDR1 is SGHRS and CDR2 is YFSETQ. The CDR3 runs 14 residues. DNA of the CDR3: TGCGCCAGCCGTCGGGAGGGCTACACAGATACGCAGTATTTT. This encodes CASRREGYTDTQYF.